Each of the 9 T cell receptor beta chains below was sequenced from the same sample in a study of T-cell memory formation after mild COVID-19. TCRdb reprocessed the 5' RACE reads via MiXCR and lists one record per CDR3 protein. The sample has 250,000 to 300,000 distinct CDR3 sequences; around 16% are singletons. The sequenced material came from PBMCs or a T cell subset sorted from them (not recorded which). The origin of the receptors is a man younger than 35 who had mild COVID-19 (a few samples of this study predate the infection). Cell type and time point are not known.

The table lists this clonotype with a few counts. The chain has TRBV5-1 and TRBJ2-3; D is unresolved. Germline CDR1 reads SGHRS; CDR2 reads YFSETQ. The length of the CDR3 is 13 residues. Deletions cut 1 base from V and 4 bases from J, with 7 bases between. In DNA, the CDR3 is TGCGCCAGCAGCTTGACGACGTCAGATACGCAGTATTTT. Residues: CASSLTTSDTQYF.

This clonotype was counted only a few times. This rearrangement joins TRBV7-6 to TRBJ2-1; possible D gene TRBD1, 5 bases. The V gene's germline CDR1 is SGHVS and CDR2 FNYEAQ. The CDR3 is 13 amino acids. The V and J ends lost 4 bases and 6 bases respectively, with 10 bases between them. CDR3 loop: CASSWGHPNEQFF. As DNA, the CDR3 is TGTGCCAGCAGCTGGGGCCACCCCAATGAGCAGTTCTTC.

This clonotype appeared many times. This sequence joins TRBV5-1 and TRBJ2-3; no reliable D call. The V gene lost 0 bases and the J gene lost 0 bases, with 5 bases spanning the gap. Germline CDR1 SGHRS, CDR2 YFSETQ. There are 14 residues in the CDR3. The chain's CDR3 is CASSLDISTDTQYF. The CDR3, as DNA: TGCGCCAGCAGCTTGGATATTAGCACAGATACGCAGTATTTT.

The V call is TRBV18, the J call TRBJ2-7; TRBD2 aligns across 7 bases. The CDR3 has 15 residues. The V gene end was trimmed by 2 bases and the J gene end by 3 bases; junction bases not matched to a gene: 7. CDR1 is KGHSH, CDR2 LQKENI, per germline. The CDR3 DNA sequence: TGTGCCAGCTCACCAGTTGCGGGGGAGGTCTACGAGCAGTACGTC. This encodes CASSPVAGEVYEQYV.

The J gene is TRBJ1-1, the V gene TRBV6-2 or TRBV6-3; no clear D gene. Germline V lookup: CDR1 MNHEY, CDR2 SVGEGT. Trimming took 7 bases from V and 1 from J, leaving 1 base between them. CDR3 size: 10 residues. The CDR3 spells CASKNTEAFF. The CDR3 coding sequence is TGTGCCAGCAAGAACACTGAAGCTTTCTTT.

This clonotype turned up a few times. The chain links TRBV6-2 or TRBV6-3 to TRBJ1-1, with TRBD1 identical over 8 bases. This CDR3 has 18 residues. With 7 bases clipped from V and 0 bases from J, the junction kept 16 bases outside the gene matches. Germline CDR1 is MNHEY and CDR2 is SVGEGT. The CDR3 bases are TGTGCCAGCAACCTGGACAGGGTAACCCTCACCCTGAACACTGAAGCTTTCTTT. It specifies CASNLDRVTLTLNTEAFF.

The chain links TRBV28 to TRBJ1-2, with D maybe TRBD1 (5 bases). Germline loops: CDR1 MDHEN, CDR2 SYDVKM. The CDR3 length is 14 residues. V dropped 7 bases and J dropped 2 bases, with 14 bases sitting between them. In DNA, the CDR3 is TGTGCCAGCAATCGTTGGGACCGCAACTATGGCTACACCTTC. Translated, it gives CASNRWDRNYGYTF.

This clonotype was recorded a few times. The V gene is TRBV20-1, the J gene TRBJ2-3, with 8 bases lining up with TRBD2. Looked up from germline, CDR1 is DFQATT and CDR2 is SNEGSKA (reference sequence). The CDR3 sequence is 16 residues long. V shed 3 bases and J 3 bases; nucleotides not matched to a gene: 11. In DNA, the CDR3 is TGCAGTGCTAGTAAGGTGTCGGGGGGGCCTACAGATACGCAGTATTTT. It is translated as CSASKVSGGPTDTQYF.

The V gene is TRBV5-1, the J gene TRBJ2-3; D possibly uses TRBD1 or TRBD2 (5 bases each). This CDR3 is 16 amino acids long. Trimming pared 1 base from V and 6 bases from J, leaving 18 bases between. Germline V gene data show CDR1 as SGHRS and CDR2 as YFSETQ. The CDR3 protein is CASSLWDHPTWDTQYF. The CDR3, as DNA: TGCGCCAGCAGCTTGTGGGACCACCCGACCTGGGATACGCAGTATTTT.